These 12 T cell receptor beta chains were all obtained from the same sample, sequenced in a study of cytomegalovirus exposure and HLA in healthy donors. Sequenced by immunoSEQ multiplex PCR; TCRdb stores in-frame clones only, minus some. The sample carries roughly 60,000 clones, about 95% recorded once. The material sequenced was PBMCs. These receptor sequences come from a man aged 18 to 29 in good health and CMV-seronegative.

The rearrangement links TRBV28 to TRBJ2-7, with 11 bases identical to TRBD2. The trim removed 10 bases at V and 3 bases at J, leaving 11 bases unmatched. The CDR3 contains 15 residues. Germline CDR1 is MDHEN and CDR2 is SYDVKM. DNA for the CDR3: TGTGCCACCCGAGAGGGACTAGCGGAGCACTACGAGCAGTACTTC. It encodes CATREGLAEHYEQYF.

The gene calls are TRBV11-3 and TRBJ1-3, with TRBD1 identical over 9 bases. The V segment lost 6 bases and the J segment 7 bases; nucleotides outside the gene matches: 16. Germline assignment: CDR1 SGHNT and CDR2 YENEEA. The CDR3 loop spans 17 amino acids. This chain's CDR3 is CASSYIYRTGEVNTIYF. In nucleotides, the CDR3 is TGTGCCAGCAGTTACATCTATCGGACAGGGGAGGTGAACACCATATATTTT. The full variable domain, with the rest looked up from reference TRBV11-3 and TRBJ1-3, is EAGVVQSPRYKIIEKKQPVAFWCNPISGHNTLYWYLQNLGQGPELLIRYENEEAVDDSQLPKDRFSAERLKGVDSTLKIQPAELGDSAVYLCASSYIYRTGEVNTIYFGEGSWLTVV.

The chain carries TRBV4-2 and TRBJ2-7, with a possible D match to TRBD2 (6 bases). CDR3 size: 16 residues. Germline CDR1 reads LGHNA; CDR2 reads YNFKEQ. The ends were cut back, 1 base at V and 5 bases at J, with 18 bases in the middle. In nucleotides, the CDR3 is TGTGCCAGCAGCCAAGCTCTGACTAGTCAAACCCACGAGCAGTACTTC. It yields the protein CASSQALTSQTHEQYF.

The chain uses TRBV5-3 and TRBJ2-5; 8 nucleotides align to TRBD2. TRBV5-3 is an ORF, and what it does is uncertain. The CDR3 is 15 residues long. V lost 0 bases to trimming and J lost 9 bases; unmatched junction nucleotides: 10. CDR3 region: CARSLEAGAPGAQYF. The CDR3 DNA reads as TGTGCCAGAAGCTTGGAAGCGGGAGCCCCAGGGGCCCAGTACTTC.

The chain links TRBV6-5 to TRBJ1-5; tentative D call: TRBD1 (6 bases). This CDR3 has 15 amino acids. Germline assignment: CDR1 MNHEY and CDR2 SVGAGI. V lost 6 bases and J 0 bases, leaving 12 bases between the germline ends. The CDR3 loop reads CASSSGQYSNQPQHF. CDR3 DNA sequence: TGTGCCAGCAGCTCCGGACAGTATAGCAATCAGCCCCAGCATTTT.

The chain combines TRBV25-1 with TRBJ2-1, with TRBD2 matching 9 bases. The CDR3 totals 14 residues. CDR1 is MGHDK and CDR2 is SYGVNS in the germline V gene. V lost 7 bases, J lost 3 bases, and 4 bases stayed unmatched. CDR3: CASKSSGIYNEQFF. CDR3 bases: TGTGCCAGCAAGTCTAGCGGGATCTACAATGAGCAGTTCTTC.

CDR3 sequence reads: CASSWGGTSGTQYF. The CDR3 region has the DNA TGTGCCAGCAGTTGGGGGGGGACTAGCGGGACCCAGTACTTC. The V gene is TRBV28, the J gene TRBJ2-5; 11 nucleotides align to TRBD2. Per the germline V gene, CDR1 is MDHEN and CDR2 is SYDVKM. V lost 4 bases and J lost 7; bases outside the gene matches: 5. CDR3 length equals 14 residues.

This chain joins TRBV5-6 and TRBJ2-1, with 7 bases that match TRBD2. The V gene end was trimmed by 0 bases and the J gene end by 12 bases; junction bases not matched to a gene: 12. The V gene's germline CDR1 is SGHDT and CDR2 YYEEEE. This CDR3 has 15 residues. Here the CDR3 reads CASSLGLAAILWQFF. CDR3 nucleotides: TGTGCCAGCAGCTTGGGCCTAGCGGCGATTTTATGGCAGTTCTTC. Complete variable domain (other parts from reference TRBV5-6 and TRBJ2-1): DAGVTQSPTHLIKTRGQQVTLRCSPKSGHDTVSWYQQALGQGPQFIFQYYEEEERQRGNFPDRFSGHQFPNYSSELNVNALLLGDSALYLCASSLGLAAILWQFFGPGTRLTVL.

The chain is built from TRBV28 and TRBJ1-2; D is unresolved. This CDR3 has 13 residues. V was trimmed by 6 bases and J by 4 bases, leaving 12 bases between them. Germline loops: CDR1 MDHEN, CDR2 SYDVKM. CDR3 sequence: CASRAHSSYGYTF. The CDR3 nucleotides are TGTGCCAGCAGAGCACACAGTTCCTATGGCTACACCTTC.

This chain links TRBV5-6 with TRBJ1-2; TRBD1 matches 7 bases. The CDR3 consists of 14 residues. V was clipped by 2 bases and J by 6 bases; unmatched bases: 7. Germline lookup yields CDR1 SGHDT and CDR2 YYEEEE. The chain's CDR3 is CASSFGTATDGYTF. The CDR3 DNA is TGTGCCAGCAGCTTCGGGACAGCGACGGATGGCTACACCTTC.

This clone was seen a few times. This chain links TRBV11-2 with TRBJ1-5; D is ambiguous. V gave up 3 bases and J gave up 4 bases, with 7 bases separating them. CDR3 length: 13 residues. The germline gives CDR1 SGHAT, CDR2 FQNNGV. The DNA for the CDR3 is TGTGCCAGCAGCTTTTCCCTAAATCAGCCCCAGCATTTT. Translated: CASSFSLNQPQHF.

This rearrangement joins TRBV4-1 to TRBJ2-3, with 7 bases that match TRBD2. J lost 3 bases, V lost 0 bases, and 12 bases had no gene match. The CDR3 consists of 18 residues. In germline, CDR1 is MGHRA, CDR2 YSYEKL. As DNA, the CDR3 is TGCGCCAGCAGCCAAGAATTAGTTGGGGCGGGAGTAACAGATACGCAGTATTTT. This encodes CASSQELVGAGVTDTQYF.